Presented here are 2 T cell receptor beta chains from one specimen sequenced in a study of T cells in Graves' hyperthyroidism and ophthalmopathy. Amplified TCR beta CDR3 regions came from RNA transcripts. The HTBI primer set served for first-round RT-PCR of the TCR CDR3. A single record per CDR3 protein comes from TCRdb applying MiXCR to the multiplex PCR reads. The repertoire holds some 800,000 distinct CDR3 sequences, with approximately 40% as singletons. The sequenced sample was blood. These receptors were collected from a man aged 18 to 29 with Graves' hyperthyroidism.

CDR3 bases: TGCGCCAGCAGCTTGGTAAGCGGGATTACTAACGAGCAGTACTTC. Protein sequence: CASSLVSGITNEQYF. The chain is built from TRBV5-1 and TRBJ2-7; 7 bases are shared with TRBD2. The length of the CDR3 is 15 residues. Trimming removed 0 bases from V and 5 bases from J; junction bases left unmatched: 8. Germline lookup yields CDR1 SGHRS and CDR2 YFSETQ.

As to this clonotype: The germline gene is not matched at one end of the junction; a read error may be the cause. The chain is built from TRBV7-9 and TRBJ2-5; TRBD1 aligns across 8 bases. This CDR3 spans 15 amino acids. Germline V CDR1 and CDR2: SEHNR, FQNEAQ (reference sequence). The CDR3 sequence is CASSFFRDRKQTQYF. CDR3 coding DNA: TGCGCCAGCAGCTTTTTCCGGGACAGGAAGCAGACCCAGTACTTC.